Reported below is one T cell receptor beta chain. Its antigen is undetermined. Generated by immunoSEQ multiplex PCR, the TCRdb table keeps only in-frame clones and is missing some. The sample carries 45,000 to 50,000 clones, around 90% recorded once. The CDR3 is made up of 14 amino acids. Germline CDR1 reads MNHEY; CDR2 reads SMNVEV (reference sequence). This specimen belongs to a study of OX40 agonist ivuxolimab in advanced cancers. Study-wide background: Patients in dose escalation had liver, melanoma, kidney or head and neck cancers. Among those enrolled, mean age was roughly 55 years (range roughly 23 to 90) and over 70% were male. Study results and limitations: Some nonresponders likewise displayed low normalized T-cell clonal expansion. Expanded clones were, on average, more numerous in CD8+ T cells than in CD4+.

Sequencing used CD4+ or CD8+ T cells sorted from blood, obtained in a trial of the OX40 agonist ivuxolimab. The receptor was isolated from an adult with an advanced solid tumor such as melanoma, head and neck, liver or kidney cancer. The V gene is TRBV27, the J gene TRBJ2-5; TRBD1 agrees at 7 bases. The J call may be faulty, since TRBJ2-7 better matches the DNA end. The CDR3 nucleotides read TGTGCCAGCAGTTTTTGGCAGGGGGCCTACGAGCAGTACTTC. Translated: CASSFWQGAYEQYF.